This passage covers 7 T cell receptor beta chains from one sample sequenced in a study of blood T cell repertoires in COVID-19. This table comes from immunoSEQ multiplex PCR, and its TCRdb copy is limited to in-frame clones, with some not included. The data show around 160,000 clones, 80% to 90% seen once. The source material was peripheral blood. The source is a man in his fifties or sixties with acute or convalescent COVID-19.

CDR3 loop: CASQGSATNEKLFF. The DNA of the CDR3 is TGTGCCAGCCAGGGGTCTGCAACTAATGAAAAACTGTTTTTT. V and J are TRBV19 and TRBJ1-4, with a possible D match to TRBD1 (6 bases). The CDR3 extends over 14 amino acids. The germline gives CDR1 LNHDA, CDR2 SQIVND (reference sequence). V lost 9 bases to trimming and J lost 0 bases, with 11 bases between them.

The V call is TRBV27, the J call TRBJ1-2; 8 bases match TRBD1. The CDR3 extends over 13 amino acids. V lost 6 bases and J lost 4; bases outside the gene matches: 4. Germline lookup yields CDR1 MNHEY and CDR2 SMNVEV (reference sequence). CDR3: CASRLTGVYGYTF. In DNA form, the CDR3 reads TGTGCCAGCAGACTGACAGGGGTCTATGGCTACACCTTC.

This clone came up once. The rearrangement joins TRBV19 to TRBJ2-7, with TRBD1 as a possible D gene (6 bases). Germline assignment: CDR1 LNHDA and CDR2 SQIVND (reference sequence). The CDR3 extends over 15 amino acids. V was trimmed by 5 bases and J by 6 bases, leaving 20 bases between them. The CDR3 sequence: CASSPYSGDIGEQYF. The DNA for the CDR3 is TGTGCCAGTAGTCCATATAGTGGGGACATAGGCGAGCAGTACTTC. Looking up the rest from reference TRBV19 and TRBJ2-7 gives the full variable domain: DGGITQSPKYLFRKEGQNVTLSCEQNLNHDAMYWYRQDPGQGLRLIYYSQIVNDFQKGDIAEGYSVSREKKESFPLTVTSAQKNPTAFYLCASSPYSGDIGEQYFGPGTRLTVT.

V gene TRBV19 combines with J gene TRBJ2-3; 9 positions agree with TRBD2. V shed 4 bases and J 5 bases; nucleotides not matched to a gene: 4. CDR3 size: 14 residues. Germline loops: CDR1 LNHDA, CDR2 SQIVND (reference sequence). The CDR3 is CASSSGTSLDTQYF. CDR3 nucleotides: TGTGCCAGTAGTAGCGGGACTAGCTTAGATACGCAGTATTTT.

Here the CDR3 DNA reads TGCAGCGTACGGACAGAGAGCATGAACACTGAAGCTTTCTTT. It is translated as CSVRTESMNTEAFF. V is TRBV29-1 and J is TRBJ1-1, with a tentative D call TRBD1 (6 bases). The CDR3 is 14 amino acids. CDR1 and CDR2 (germline): SQVTM, ANQGSEA. V was pared by 6 bases and J by 0 bases, with 14 bases between.

The chain recombines TRBV10-3 with TRBJ1-3; tentatively, D is TRBD1 (5 bases). CDR3 length: 14 residues. Germline CDR1 and CDR2: ENHRY and SYGVKD. V was trimmed by 6 bases and J by 2 bases, leaving 11 bases between them. The CDR3 coding sequence is TGTGCCATCAGAAGCGGGACGGCTGGAAACACCATATATTTT. Its translation is CAIRSGTAGNTIYF.

The chain uses TRBV21-1 and TRBJ2-1; the table's D call of TRBD2 was not tested on the DNA. TRBV21-1 constitutes a pseudogene. CDR3 length: 21 amino acids. CDR3 loop: CASSTPGGPTGHPSDYNEQFF. The CDR3 DNA reads TGTGCCAGCAGCACCCCGGGGGGGCCGACAGGTCACCCCTCCGACTACAATGAGCAGTTCTTC.